This T cell receptor beta chain was sequenced in a study of blood T cell repertoires in COVID-19. Across the study: Samples came from the United States, Italy and Spain, spanning acute and convalescent COVID-19. PBMCs, B-cell-depleted T cells, or T cells provided the cDNA or gDNA that made up the material.

In the authors' methods: Reference gene primer amplification gave estimated nucleated cell counts. Some clones are missing from TCRdb's copy, which holds only in-frame ones; the method was immunoSEQ multiplex PCR. D and trimming come from the DNA, and the V and J calls and clone size come from that table. Of about 50,000 clones listed, roughly nine tenths were seen once; the top ten hold 3% to 3.5%. What was sequenced was peripheral blood. The origin of this receptor is a human donor in a cohort sampled during active COVID-19.

In DNA, the CDR3 is TGTGCCAGCACACAGTATGCGGGACTCAGGAATGAGCAGTTCTTC. It specifies CASTQYAGLRNEQFF. V gene TRBV6-5 combines with J gene TRBJ2-1; tentative D call: TRBD2 (6 bases). The CDR3 spans 15 residues. Germline V CDR1 and CDR2: MNHEY, SVGAGI. Trimming left V 7 bases short and J 7 bases short, with 20 bases between.